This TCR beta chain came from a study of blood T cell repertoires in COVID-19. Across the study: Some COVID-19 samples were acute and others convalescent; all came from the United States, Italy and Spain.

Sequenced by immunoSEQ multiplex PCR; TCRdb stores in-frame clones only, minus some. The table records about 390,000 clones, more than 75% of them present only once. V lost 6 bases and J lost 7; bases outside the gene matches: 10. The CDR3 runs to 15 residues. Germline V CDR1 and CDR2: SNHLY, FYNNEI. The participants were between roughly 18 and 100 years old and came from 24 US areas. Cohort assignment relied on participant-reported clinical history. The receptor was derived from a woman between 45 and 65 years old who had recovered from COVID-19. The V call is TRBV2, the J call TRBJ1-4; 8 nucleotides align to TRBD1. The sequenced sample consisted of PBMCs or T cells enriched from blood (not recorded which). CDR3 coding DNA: TGTGCCAGCAGAGACTGGACAGGGCCGACTGAAAAACTGTTTTTT. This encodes CASRDWTGPTEKLFF.